The T cell receptor (beta chain) described here comes from a study of blood T cell repertoires in COVID-19. About the research overall: The study drew acute and convalescent COVID-19 samples from the United States, Italy and Spain. T cells, B-cell-depleted T cells, or PBMCs supplied cDNA or gDNA.

Germline V gene lookup returns CDR1 MDHEN and CDR2 SYDVKM. The CDR3 spans 12 residues. The ends lost 5 bases at V and 5 bases at J; junction bases unmatched: 1. Original processing methods: Reference gene primers were amplified, and this amplification served to estimate nucleated cell counts. Some clones are missing from TCRdb's copy, which holds only in-frame ones; the method was immunoSEQ multiplex PCR. That table is the source of V, J and clone size, and D and trimming were worked out from the DNA. The sample has about 150,000 clones, 88% seen once. The sequenced sample was peripheral blood. The sequence came from a man aged 55 to 70 with active or convalescent COVID-19. V is TRBV28 and J is TRBJ1-2, with TRBD1 matching over 8 bases. The CDR3 region is CASSRTGYGYTF. The CDR3 DNA sequence: TGTGCCAGCAGTCGGACAGGGTATGGCTACACCTTC.